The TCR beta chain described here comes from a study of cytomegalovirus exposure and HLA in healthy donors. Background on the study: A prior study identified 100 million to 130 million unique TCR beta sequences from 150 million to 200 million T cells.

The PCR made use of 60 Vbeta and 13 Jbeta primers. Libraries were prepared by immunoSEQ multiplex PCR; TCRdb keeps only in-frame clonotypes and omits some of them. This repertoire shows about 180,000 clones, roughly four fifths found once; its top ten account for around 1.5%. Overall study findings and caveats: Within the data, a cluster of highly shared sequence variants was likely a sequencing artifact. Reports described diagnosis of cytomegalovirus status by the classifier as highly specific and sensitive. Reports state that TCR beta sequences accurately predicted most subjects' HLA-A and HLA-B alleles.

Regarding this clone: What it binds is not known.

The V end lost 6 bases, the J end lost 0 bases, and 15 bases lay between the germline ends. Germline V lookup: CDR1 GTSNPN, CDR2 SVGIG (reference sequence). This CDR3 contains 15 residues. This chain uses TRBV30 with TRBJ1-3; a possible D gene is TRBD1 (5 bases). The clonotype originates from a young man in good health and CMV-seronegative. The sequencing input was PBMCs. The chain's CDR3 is CACNFPGGSGNTIYF. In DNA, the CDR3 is TGTGCCTGCAACTTCCCCGGGGGCTCTGGAAACACCATATATTTT. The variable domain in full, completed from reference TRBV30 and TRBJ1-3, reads SQTIHQWPATLVQPVGSPLSLECTVEGTSNPNLYWYRQAAGRGLQLLFYSVGIGQISSEVPQNLSASRPQDRQFILSSKKLLLSDSGFYLCACNFPGGSGNTIYFGEGSWLTVV.